The rows below give T cell receptor beta chains drawn from one sample of a study of T cells of healthy individuals. TCRdb independently ran MiXCR on the 5' RACE reads; one entry per CDR3 protein. The table lists around 63,000 distinct CDR3 sequences, 15% to 20% of them singletons. The origin of the receptors is a human donor in good health. CDR3s include the opening cysteine and the closing phenylalanine or tryptophan. The order of the fields is J gene, D gene, clone size, V gene, CDR3 DNA, CDR3 protein. D genes are given only for firm matches. Clone size is given for some rows only: seen once, a few or many times, or a class if the clone is expanded.

>TRBJ2-3|NA|many|TRBV27
TGTGCCAGCAGTACAAGAACTAGGGTGGGCACAGATACGCAGTATTTT
CASSTRTRVGTDTQYF
>TRBJ2-3|NA|many|TRBV20-1
TGCAGTGCCCTCCCGGGGCTACCCAACACAGATACGCAGTATTTT
CSALPGLPNTDTQYF
>TRBJ2-7|NA|few|TRBV27
TGTGCCAGCAGTCCCCCCTACGAGCAGTACTTC
CASSPPYEQYF
>TRBJ2-3|NA|NA|TRBV20-1
TGCAGTGCTAGAGATGGGGATACGCAGTATTTT
CSARDGDTQYF
>TRBJ1-5|NA|NA|TRBV18
TGTGCCAGCCGGGAAAGGGGCAATCAGCCCCAGCATTTT
CASRERGNQPQHF
>TRBJ2-1|NA|NA|TRBV28
TGTGCCAGCAGTTCCCCCCGACTCTCCCGAAAGTACAATGAGCAGTTCTTC
CASSSPRLSRKYNEQFF
>TRBJ2-1|TRBD2|NA|TRBV6-2/TRBV6-3
TGTGCCAGCAGTTTCCCGGGACTAGCAACTTCCAATGAGCAGTTCTTC
CASSFPGLATSNEQFF
>TRBJ2-1|NA|NA|TRBV9
TGTGCCAGCAGCGTAGTCACGGAGTACAATGAGCAGTTCTTC
CASSVVTEYNEQFF
>TRBJ1-1|NA|many|TRBV28
TGTGCCAGCAGTATCACAGTGCGCCGGGTTGAAGCTTTCTTT
CASSITVRRVEAFF
>TRBJ2-5|NA|NA|TRBV2
TGTGCCAGCAGTGAACGGCAGCTCGGGGACCAGTACTTC
CASSERQLGDQYF
>TRBJ1-1|NA|many|TRBV20-1
TGCAGTGCTAGAGATCTGGAGGGATCCACTGAAGCTTTCTTT
CSARDLEGSTEAFF
>TRBJ2-7|TRBD2|NA|TRBV3-1
TGTGCCAGCAGCCTGCGACTAGCGGGGGGCTACGAGCAGTACTTC
CASSLRLAGGYEQYF
>TRBJ1-5|NA|many|TRBV21-1
TGTGCCAGCAGTAATCAAAACCCTCAGCCCCAGCATTTT
CASSNQNPQPQHF
>TRBJ2-7|TRBD2|NA|TRBV5-1
TGCGCCAGCAGCCTGGGAGTTATGCTAGCGGCGGGGGACGAGCAGTACTTC
CASSLGVMLAAGDEQYF
>TRBJ2-1|TRBD1|few|TRBV9
TGTGCCAGCAGCGCCGCCGGGACAGGGATCAATGAGCAGTTCTTC
CASSAAGTGINEQFF
>TRBJ1-6|TRBD1|NA|TRBV24-1
TGTGCCACCAGTGACAGTGGGACAGGACCTAATTCACCCCTCCACTTT
CATSDSGTGPNSPLHF
>TRBJ2-5|NA|many|TRBV12-3/TRBV12-4
TGTGCCAGCAGCCCACTGGGGGGAGAGACCCAGTACTTC
CASSPLGGETQYF
>TRBJ2-3|TRBD2|many|TRBV2
TGTGCCAGCAGTGAGAGCGGGGAGCGTCATACGCAGTATTTT
CASSESGERHTQYF
>TRBJ1-1|NA|many|TRBV7-9
TGTGCCAGCAGCTTAGTAATCCAGGGCGTCACTGAAGCTTTCTTT
CASSLVIQGVTEAFF
>TRBJ2-7|TRBD2|many|TRBV2
TGTGCCACCCTTCAGCCCCTAGCGGGTTTTTACGAGCAGTACTTC
CATLQPLAGFYEQYF
>TRBJ2-3|NA|many|TRBV5-5
TGTGCCAGCAGCTTGACTGGGTCACTTATCACAGATACGCAGTATTTT
CASSLTGSLITDTQYF
>TRBJ2-7|NA|NA|TRBV5-1
TGTGCCAGCAGCTCCCGGGGCAGGTGGTCCGAGCAGTACTTC
CASSSRGRWSEQYF
>TRBJ2-7|TRBD1|many|TRBV2
TGTGCCAGCCAGTTGACAGGGGGCGACTCCTACGAGCAGTACTTC
CASQLTGGDSYEQYF
>TRBJ2-2|NA|few|TRBV20-1
TGCAGTGCCCTTGGTGAATTGACCGGGGAGCTGTTTTTT
CSALGELTGELFF
>TRBJ1-4|NA|many|TRBV20-1
TGCAGTGCATACCCACACGGGACCGCTAATGAAAAACTGTTTTTT
CSAYPHGTANEKLFF
>TRBJ1-1|TRBD1|many|TRBV18
TGTGCCAGCCGACAGGGGGAAAGAGCTTTCTTT
CASRQGERAFF
>TRBJ1-2|NA|NA|TRBV20-1
TGCAGTGCCCCCAGGGTATCCTATGGCTACACCTTC
CSAPRVSYGYTF
>TRBJ2-1|NA|NA|TRBV30
TGTGCCTGGAGTGTTGGGAATGGGAGATACAATGAGCAGTTCTTC
CAWSVGNGRYNEQFF
>TRBJ2-2|NA|many|TRBV7-9
TGTGCCAGCAGCCGTCTAATAGCGCGTAACACCGGGGAGCTGTTTTTT
CASSRLIARNTGELFF
>TRBJ2-7|NA|few|TRBV7-8
TGTGCCAGCAGCTTAGGGTTTGGAGGACCCGTCTACGAGCAGTACTTC
CASSLGFGGPVYEQYF
>TRBJ1-4|NA|few|TRBV5-4
TGTGCCAGCAGCTTGCCGGGAAATGAAAAACTGTTTTTT
CASSLPGNEKLFF
>TRBJ2-3|TRBD1|few|TRBV5-1
TGCGCCAGCCATGGACAGGGGCTGGCCACAGATACGCAGTATTTT
CASHGQGLATDTQYF
>TRBJ1-1|TRBD1|many|TRBV29-1
TGCAGCGTCGAGGGGACAGGGTGGTCTGAAGCTTTCTTT
CSVEGTGWSEAFF
>TRBJ2-7|NA|NA|TRBV12-3/TRBV12-4
TGTGCCAGCGGGCAGGGCACCTACGAGCAGTACTTC
CASGQGTYEQYF
>TRBJ2-7|NA|NA|TRBV9
TGTGCCAGCAGCGTAGATACAGGTTCCTACGAGCAGTACTTC
CASSVDTGSYEQYF
>TRBJ1-2|TRBD1|many|TRBV19
TGTGCCAGTAGTATGGCCTTGGGGCAGGGGGTCTATGGCTACACCTTC
CASSMALGQGVYGYTF
>TRBJ2-5|NA|many|TRBV6-6
TGTGCCAGCAGTTCGCCGGCCCACCAAGAGACCCAGTACTTC
CASSSPAHQETQYF
>TRBJ2-4|NA|NA|TRBV5-6
TGTGCCAGCAGCTTGGAGGCAGGTTGGGTTAACATTCAGTACTTC
CASSLEAGWVNIQYF
>TRBJ2-1|NA|few|TRBV15
TGTGCCACCAGCAGAGCGGGGGAAAGGGATCACAATGAGCAGTTCTTC
CATSRAGERDHNEQFF
>TRBJ1-5|NA|few|TRBV7-2
TGTGCCAGCAGCTTTTCCGTCTCGGCGAGTCAGCCCCAGCATTTT
CASSFSVSASQPQHF
>TRBJ2-5|TRBD2|NA|TRBV5-4
TGTGCCAGCAGCTTGCGGGGGGGAGAAGAGACCCAGTACTTC
CASSLRGGEETQYF
>TRBJ2-3|NA|many|TRBV3-1
TGTGCCAGCAGCCAAGGCCCTAGCACAGATACGCAGTATTTT
CASSQGPSTDTQYF
>TRBJ1-5|NA|many|TRBV6-6
TGTGCCAGCAGTTACTCGGGCCCTGTGAGCAATCAGCCCCAGCATTTT
CASSYSGPVSNQPQHF
>TRBJ2-2|NA|NA|TRBV7-6
TGTGCCACCTCCAACCCTTACCAAAAGAACACCGGGGAGCTGTTTTTT
CATSNPYQKNTGELFF
>TRBJ2-7|TRBD2|many|TRBV10-3
TGTGCCATCAAGGGGACTAGCGGGACCAACTACGAGCAGTACTTC
CAIKGTSGTNYEQYF
>TRBJ2-2|NA|many|TRBV3-1
TGTGCCAGCAGCCAAGATGAGGGTAACGGGGAGCTGTTTTTT
CASSQDEGNGELFF
>TRBJ1-5|NA|NA|TRBV9
TGTGCCAGCAGCGAGGCGGACTATCCCACACAGCCCCAGCATTTT
CASSEADYPTQPQHF
>TRBJ2-3|NA|many|TRBV9
TGTGCCAGCAGCGTAGTGCAAGATACGCAGTATTTT
CASSVVQDTQYF
>TRBJ2-5|NA|few|TRBV28
TGTGCCAGCAGCTTCGGGGGCTCCGGGGCCCAGTACTTC
CASSFGGSGAQYF
>TRBJ1-1|NA|many|TRBV5-1
TGCGCCAGCAGTGGGGCGTTGAACACTGAAGCTTTCTTT
CASSGALNTEAFF
>TRBJ2-1|TRBD1|NA|TRBV10-3
TGTGCCATCAGTGATAGAGGGGGCCTAGACAATGAGCAGTTCTTC
CAISDRGGLDNEQFF
>TRBJ2-6|NA|many|TRBV11-2
TGTGCCAGCAGCTTTGGCGCATCCGGGGCCAACGTCCTGACTTTC
CASSFGASGANVLTF
>TRBJ1-6|NA|NA|TRBV2
TGTGCCAGCAGTGAAGCTCCTGGGGGGGATAACTTT
CASSEAPGGDNF
>TRBJ2-7|TRBD1|NA|TRBV12-3/TRBV12-4
TGTGCCAGCAGTCGAGACAGGGTTGGGGAGCAGTACTTC
CASSRDRVGEQYF
>TRBJ1-1|TRBD1|NA|TRBV27
TGTGCCAGCAGTTTTTACCCCGGGACAGCCGTCTCGGGTGACAGTGAAGCTTTCTTT
CASSFYPGTAVSGDSEAFF
>TRBJ1-1|NA|few|TRBV7-9
TGTGCCAGCAGCTCAGTTGGAACTGAAGCTTTCTTT
CASSSVGTEAFF